This entry features one T cell receptor (beta chain) sequence. The same CDR3 also results from other DNA sequences found in this sample. The CDR3 covers 15 residues. Trimming removed 4 bases at V and 0 bases at J, with 11 bases between. Germline loops: CDR1 SGHRS, CDR2 YFSETQ. This table comes from immunoSEQ multiplex PCR, and its TCRdb copy is limited to in-frame clones, with some not included. The sample shows 2 million to 2.5 million clones, roughly 93% of them seen only once. This entry comes from a study of shared clonotypes between healthy human individuals. At the level of the study: The cohort had two women and a few men, ages 18 to 49.

The rearrangement links TRBV5-1 to TRBJ1-3; no clear D gene. Sequencing was performed on naive CD4+ T cells from PBMCs. Subset denoted: CD45RA+ positively selected. The clonotype originates from a man aged 18 to 29 in good health. Some clones in this sample may be carry-over from other donors' samples. CDR3 protein: CASSPDGSSGNTIYF. The CDR3, as DNA: TGCGCCAGCAGCCCTGACGGCTCCTCTGGAAACACCATATATTTT.